Shown below are 22 T cell receptor beta chains from a single sample sequenced in a study of CD8+ T cells in alopecia areata. As the sequencing template, cDNA was produced by extracting RNA and reverse transcribing it. Using immunoSEQ multiplex PCR, the repertoire was profiled, and TCRdb retains in-frame clones only, with some absent. Here the sample spans some 130,000 clones, about 60% being singletons. The sequencing used CD4+ T cells sorted from blood, collected at week 0. These receptors all stem from a human donor with alopecia areata.

This clone has only one observation. The V call is TRBV5-4, the J call TRBJ2-4; a possible D gene is TRBD1 (8 bases). The germline gives CDR1 SGHNT, CDR2 YYREEE (reference sequence). The CDR3 runs to 15 residues. V gave up 2 bases and J gave up 8 bases, with 17 bases separating them. CDR3 DNA sequence: TGTGCCAGCAGCTTTACAGGGGGGGGTCGGGACATTCAGTACTTC. Its translation: CASSFTGGGRDIQYF.

This sequence joins TRBV10-3 and TRBJ2-4; 9 nucleotides match TRBD1. CDR3 length equals 15 residues. V lost 0 bases, J lost 9 bases, and 6 bases stayed unmatched. Germline lookup yields CDR1 ENHRY and CDR2 SYGVKD. Written as DNA, the CDR3 is TGTGCCATCAGTGAGTCGACGGGGACAGGGACCATTCAGTACTTC. As protein: CAISESTGTGTIQYF.

This clone has a handful of counts. V usage is TRBV29-1 and J usage is TRBJ1-1, with no clear D. CDR3 length equals 12 residues. V was shortened by 4 bases and J by 6 bases, with 12 bases between the two germline ends. The germline V gene has CDR1 SQVTM and CDR2 ANQGSEA. In nucleotides, the CDR3 is TGCAGCGTTGTTGGGGTCGATCCTGAAGCTTTCTTT. This gives the protein CSVVGVDPEAFF. Combining the CDR3 with reference TRBV29-1 and TRBJ1-1 gives the whole variable domain SAVISQKPSRDICQRGTSLTIQCQVDSQVTMMFWYRQQPGQSLTLIATANQGSEATYESGFVIDKFPISRPNLTFSTLTVSNMSPEDSSIYLCSVVGVDPEAFFGQGTRLTVV.

This rearrangement joins TRBV7-2 to TRBJ2-2, with 7 nucleotides matching TRBD2. The CDR3 consists of 18 residues. The germline CDR1 and CDR2 sequences are SGHTA and FQGNSA. V lost 5 bases, J lost 2 bases, and 14 bases stayed unmatched. CDR3 bases: TGTGCCAGCAGCCGTTCCTCGGGGGGAGGTCCCAACACCGGGGAGCTGTTTTTT. This translates into CASSRSSGGGPNTGELFF. The full variable domain, its missing parts supplied by reference TRBV7-2 and TRBJ2-2, is GAGVSQSPSNKVTEKGKDVELRCDPISGHTALYWYRQSLGQGLEFLIYFQGNSAPDKSGLPSDRFSAERTGGSVSTLTIQRTQQEDSAVYLCASSRSSGGGPNTGELFFGEGSRLTVL.

V is TRBV7-2 and J is TRBJ2-6, with a weak D call TRBD2 (5 bases). Germline loops: CDR1 SGHTA, CDR2 FQGNSA. This CDR3 has 15 residues. V was pared by 7 bases and J by 1 base, with 11 bases between. This CDR3 reads CASTFRGSGANVLTF. CDR3 coding DNA: TGTGCCAGCACCTTCCGAGGGTCTGGGGCCAACGTCCTGACTTTC.

The gene calls are TRBV29-1 and TRBJ2-7; 8 bases agree with TRBD1. CDR1 is SQVTM and CDR2 is ANQGSEA in the germline V gene. The V gene end was trimmed by 3 bases and the J gene end by 6 bases; junction bases not matched to a gene: 1. This CDR3 contains 11 residues. Here the CDR3 reads CSVEDRVEQYF. The CDR3, as DNA: TGCAGCGTTGAGGACAGGGTCGAGCAGTACTTC.

This clone was seen ten or more times. The V and J genes are TRBV7-9 and TRBJ2-4; 7 bases map to TRBD1. The ends lost 5 bases at V and 7 bases at J; junction bases unmatched: 8. Germline loops: CDR1 SEHNR, CDR2 FQNEAQ (reference sequence). CDR3 size: 14 residues. CDR3 amino acids: CASSPGLGGNIQYF. In DNA, the CDR3 is TGTGCCAGCAGCCCGGGGCTAGGGGGCAACATTCAGTACTTC.

The CDR3 coding sequence is TGCGCCAGCAGCCAAGTACAGGGTGTGGGGACCCAGTACTTC. It is translated as CASSQVQGVGTQYF. The genes are TRBV4-1 and TRBJ2-5; a possible D gene is TRBD1 (6 bases). With 1 base removed from V and 7 bases from J, the gap between germline ends came to 13 bases. Germline V lookup: CDR1 MGHRA, CDR2 YSYEKL. The length of the CDR3 is 14 residues.

The chain couples TRBV30 to TRBJ2-2; tentatively, D is TRBD1 or TRBD2 (5 bases each). The CDR3 extends over 14 amino acids. V was pared by 4 bases and J by 0 bases, with 9 bases between. Germline CDR1 GTSNPN, CDR2 SVGIG (reference sequence). The chain's CDR3 is CAWTGRPNTGELFF. CDR3 sequence (DNA): TGTGCCTGGACGGGACGCCCGAACACCGGGGAGCTGTTTTTT.

The chain combines TRBV5-4 with TRBJ1-6; D gene uncertain. Germline V gene lookup returns CDR1 SGHNT and CDR2 YYREEE (reference sequence). Trimming shortened V by 2 bases and J by 1 base, and 4 bases separated the two germline ends. The CDR3 has 14 residues. CDR3 in amino acids: CASSFGSYNSPLHF. In DNA form, the CDR3 reads TGTGCCAGCAGCTTCGGGTCCTATAATTCACCCCTCCACTTT.

This chain links TRBV4-2 with TRBJ1-5; a possible D gene is TRBD1 (5 bases). Between the trimmed V and J ends, which lost 0 bases and 2 bases, there was a span of 8 bases. The CDR3 covers 15 residues. Germline CDR1 reads LGHNA; CDR2 reads YNFKEQ. The DNA for the CDR3 is TGTGCCAGCAGCCAAGACTGGGGCGGCAATCAGCCCCAGCATTTT. This translates into CASSQDWGGNQPQHF.

The genes are TRBV5-6 and TRBJ2-3, with 9 bases fitting TRBD1. CDR1 is SGHDT, CDR2 YYEEEE, per germline. This CDR3 is 14 amino acids long. The V and J ends lost 3 bases and 8 bases, in that order; junction bases with no gene match: 7. DNA of the CDR3: TGTGCCAGCAGCTCGACAGGGGGGGCAGGTACGCAGTATTTT. Translating gives CASSSTGGAGTQYF.

This clone was counted a few times. The chain combines TRBV29-1 with TRBJ1-1, with 8 bases fitting TRBD1. This CDR3 region has 16 residues. Germline CDR1 and CDR2: SQVTM and ANQGSEA. V lost 1 base and J lost 0; bases outside the gene matches: 7. The CDR3: CSVEGGQGRVNTEAFF. DNA for the CDR3: TGCAGCGTTGAAGGAGGACAGGGAAGAGTGAACACTGAAGCTTTCTTT.

The chain combines TRBV11-2 with TRBJ2-1, with TRBD1 identical over 8 bases. Trimming removed 1 base from V and 3 bases from J; junction bases left unmatched: 2. Germline assignment: CDR1 SGHAT and CDR2 FQNNGV. The CDR3 is 15 residues long. For the CDR3, the DNA is TGTGCCAGCAGCTTAGGGGACAGGTTCTACAATGAGCAGTTCTTC. It translates to CASSLGDRFYNEQFF.

This clone was seen more than once but under ten times. This sequence joins TRBV7-8 and TRBJ1-6; D may be TRBD1 (5 bases). CDR3 length equals 17 residues. CDR1 SGHVS and CDR2 FQNEAQ come from the germline V gene. The V gene lost 1 base and the J gene lost 2 bases, with 12 bases spanning the gap. This CDR3 reads CASSLEARGTYNSPLHF. The CDR3 DNA sequence: TGTGCCAGCAGCTTAGAAGCCCGGGGGACCTATAATTCACCCCTCCACTTT.

The chain employs TRBV4-3 and TRBJ1-1, with D possibly matching TRBD1 (6 bases). The CDR3 consists of 16 residues. Trimming removed 4 bases from V and 0 bases from J, with 15 bases in between. Germline CDR1 LGHNA, CDR2 YSLEER. CDR3 sequence (DNA): TGCGCCAGCAGCCCCGCGGGGGGCGTTATGAACACTGAAGCTTTCTTT. Its translation is CASSPAGGVMNTEAFF.

The chain recombines TRBV18 with TRBJ2-1; TRBD2 matches 7 bases. The trim removed 4 bases at V and 6 bases at J, leaving 12 bases unmatched. The germline V gene has CDR1 KGHSH and CDR2 LQKENI. This CDR3 has 16 amino acids. The CDR3 loop is CASSRRLQERGNEQFF. CDR3 nucleotides: TGTGCCAGCTCACGTCGCCTCCAAGAGCGGGGCAATGAGCAGTTCTTC.

For this clone: The same CDR3 can be traced to other DNA sequences in this sample. V gene TRBV5-1 combines with J gene TRBJ2-5, with TRBD2 matching over 12 bases. This CDR3 is built from 18 residues. Germline assignment: CDR1 SGHRS and CDR2 YFSETQ. The V gene end was trimmed by 0 bases and the J gene end by 0 bases; junction bases not matched to a gene: 6. CDR3 sequence: CASSLVPSGGAYQETQYF. In DNA form, the CDR3 reads TGCGCCAGCAGCTTGGTTCCTAGCGGGGGGGCGTACCAAGAGACCCAGTACTTC.

The J gene is TRBJ1-2, the V gene TRBV29-1; no clear D gene. The V end was cut by 4 bases, the J end by 8 bases, with 14 bases between. Germline assignment: CDR1 SQVTM and CDR2 ANQGSEA. The CDR3 spans 12 residues. The CDR3: CSVAREVLGYTF. CDR3 DNA sequence: TGCAGCGTTGCGCGGGAAGTCCTCGGCTACACCTTC. Full variable domain (remainder filled in from reference TRBV29-1 and TRBJ1-2): SAVISQKPSRDICQRGTSLTIQCQVDSQVTMMFWYRQQPGQSLTLIATANQGSEATYESGFVIDKFPISRPNLTFSTLTVSNMSPEDSSIYLCSVAREVLGYTFGSGTRLTVV.

CDR3: CASSQSVRGETNEKLFF. The CDR3 region has the DNA TGCGCCAGCAGTCAATCGGTCAGGGGGGAAACTAATGAAAAACTGTTTTTT. The chain uses TRBV23-1 and TRBJ1-4; 7 nucleotides line up with TRBD1. TRBV23-1 belongs to the ORF category, with a function that is uncertain. The CDR3 totals 17 residues. Unmatched junction bases numbered 5, after V lost 0 bases and J lost 1 base.

This clone was observed a few times. This sequence joins TRBV29-1 and TRBJ2-5, with D maybe TRBD2 (6 bases). Between the trimmed V and J ends, which lost 8 bases and 2 bases, there was a span of 15 bases. The CDR3 runs 13 residues. Germline V gene data show CDR1 as SQVTM and CDR2 as ANQGSEA. CDR3 in DNA: TGCAGCCTGATGGGACTGACGCAAGAGACCCAGTACTTC. Translating gives CSLMGLTQETQYF.

This clone was seen many times. The rearrangement joins TRBV18 to TRBJ1-1; unclear D gene. CDR1 and CDR2 (germline): KGHSH, LQKENI. V was trimmed by 2 bases and J by 4 bases, leaving 8 bases between them. The CDR3 runs 13 residues. CDR3 nucleotide sequence: TGTGCCAGCTCACCATCCGACGGCACTGAAGCTTTCTTT. It codes for CASSPSDGTEAFF.